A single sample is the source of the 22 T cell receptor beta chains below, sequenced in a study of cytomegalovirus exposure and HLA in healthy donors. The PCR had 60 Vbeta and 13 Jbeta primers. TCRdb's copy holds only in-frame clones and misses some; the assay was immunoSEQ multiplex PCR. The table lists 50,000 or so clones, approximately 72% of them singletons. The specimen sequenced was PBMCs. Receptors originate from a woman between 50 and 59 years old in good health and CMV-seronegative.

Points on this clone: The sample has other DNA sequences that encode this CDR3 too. The CDR3 region is CASSSRETQYF. CDR3 in DNA: TGTGCCAGCAGCTCCAGAGAGACCCAGTACTTC. V and J are TRBV7-9 and TRBJ2-5; D unclear. Germline CDR1 reads SEHNR; CDR2 reads FQNEAQ (reference sequence). The V end was cut by 4 bases, the J end by 4 bases, with 4 bases between. The CDR3 runs 11 residues. The full variable domain, its missing parts supplied by reference TRBV7-9 and TRBJ2-5, is DTGVSQNPRHKITKRGQNVTFRCDPISEHNRLYWYRQTLGQGPEFLTYFQNEAQLEKSRLLSDRFSAERPKGSFSTLEIQRTEQGDSAMYLCASSSRETQYFGPGTRLLVL.

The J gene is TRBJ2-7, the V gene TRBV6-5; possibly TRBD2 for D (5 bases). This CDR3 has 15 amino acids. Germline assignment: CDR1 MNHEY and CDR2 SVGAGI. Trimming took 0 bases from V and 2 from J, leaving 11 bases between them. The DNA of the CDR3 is TGTGCCAGCAGTTACTCCCTGGACTCCGCCTACGAGCAGTACTTC. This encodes CASSYSLDSAYEQYF.

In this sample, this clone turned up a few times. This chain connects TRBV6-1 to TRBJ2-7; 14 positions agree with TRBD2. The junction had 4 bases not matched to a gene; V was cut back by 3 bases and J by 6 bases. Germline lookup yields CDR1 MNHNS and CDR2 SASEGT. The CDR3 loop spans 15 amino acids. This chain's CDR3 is CASSDGLAGGSEQYF. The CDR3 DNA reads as TGTGCCAGCAGTGACGGACTAGCGGGAGGATCCGAGCAGTACTTC.

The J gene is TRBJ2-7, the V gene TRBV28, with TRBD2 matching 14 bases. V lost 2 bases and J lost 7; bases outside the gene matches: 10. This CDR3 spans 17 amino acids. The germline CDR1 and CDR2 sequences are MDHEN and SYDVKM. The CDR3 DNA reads TGTGCCAGCAGTTTAGGGCGGGGGACTAGCGGGGGAATGGAGCAGTACTTC. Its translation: CASSLGRGTSGGMEQYF.

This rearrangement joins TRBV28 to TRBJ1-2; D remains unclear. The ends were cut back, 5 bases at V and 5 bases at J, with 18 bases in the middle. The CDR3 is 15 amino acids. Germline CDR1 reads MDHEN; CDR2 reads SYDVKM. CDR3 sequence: CASSPLEGILYGYTF. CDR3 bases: TGTGCCAGCAGTCCGCTGGAGGGCATCCTTTATGGCTACACCTTC.

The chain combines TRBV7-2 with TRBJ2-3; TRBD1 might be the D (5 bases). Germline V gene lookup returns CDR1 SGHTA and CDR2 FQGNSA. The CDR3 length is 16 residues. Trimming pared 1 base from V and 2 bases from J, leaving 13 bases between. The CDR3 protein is CASSLGASRDTDTQYF. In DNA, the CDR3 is TGTGCCAGCAGCTTAGGGGCCAGCAGGGACACAGATACGCAGTATTTT.

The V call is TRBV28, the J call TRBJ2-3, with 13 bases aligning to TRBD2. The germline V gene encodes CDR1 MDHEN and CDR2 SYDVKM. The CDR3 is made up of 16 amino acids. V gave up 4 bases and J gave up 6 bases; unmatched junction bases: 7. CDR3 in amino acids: CASSSRLAGGLDTQYF. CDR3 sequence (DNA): TGTGCCAGCAGTTCCCGACTAGCGGGGGGCCTGGATACGCAGTATTTT.

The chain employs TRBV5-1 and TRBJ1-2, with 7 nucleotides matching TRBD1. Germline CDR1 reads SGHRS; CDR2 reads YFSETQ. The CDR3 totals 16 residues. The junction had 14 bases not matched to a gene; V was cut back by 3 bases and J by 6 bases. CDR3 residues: CASSSTGNRALNGYTF. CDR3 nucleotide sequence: TGCGCCAGCAGCTCGACAGGGAACCGGGCCTTAAATGGCTACACCTTC.

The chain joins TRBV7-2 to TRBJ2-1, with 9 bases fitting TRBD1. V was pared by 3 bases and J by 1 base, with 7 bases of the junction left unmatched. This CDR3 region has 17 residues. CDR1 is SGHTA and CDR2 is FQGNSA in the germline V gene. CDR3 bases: TGTGCCAGCAGCTTTATAGGGACAGGGTTGTCCTACAATGAGCAGTTCTTC. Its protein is CASSFIGTGLSYNEQFF. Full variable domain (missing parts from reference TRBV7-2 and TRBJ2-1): GAGVSQSPSNKVTEKGKDVELRCDPISGHTALYWYRQSLGQGLEFLIYFQGNSAPDKSGLPSDRFSAERTGGSVSTLTIQRTQQEDSAVYLCASSFIGTGLSYNEQFFGPGTRLTVL.

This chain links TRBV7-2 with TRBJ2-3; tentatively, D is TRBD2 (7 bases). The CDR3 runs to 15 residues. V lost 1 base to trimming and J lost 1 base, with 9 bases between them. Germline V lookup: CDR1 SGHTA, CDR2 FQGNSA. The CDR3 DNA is TGTGCCAGCAGCTTAGTAGGGGGGGGCACAGATACGCAGTATTTT. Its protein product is CASSLVGGGTDTQYF.

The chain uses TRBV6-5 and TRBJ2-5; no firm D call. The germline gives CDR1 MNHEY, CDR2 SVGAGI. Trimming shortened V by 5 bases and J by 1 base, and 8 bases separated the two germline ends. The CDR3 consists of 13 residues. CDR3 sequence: CASSNLGQETQYF. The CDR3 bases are TGTGCCAGCAGTAACCTCGGCCAAGAGACCCAGTACTTC.

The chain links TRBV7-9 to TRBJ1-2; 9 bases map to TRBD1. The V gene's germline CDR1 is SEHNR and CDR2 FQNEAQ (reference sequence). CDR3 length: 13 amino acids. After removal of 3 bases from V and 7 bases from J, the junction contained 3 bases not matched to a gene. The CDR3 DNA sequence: TGTGCCAGCAGCTTGGGGACAGGGTTTGGCTACACCTTC. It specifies CASSLGTGFGYTF. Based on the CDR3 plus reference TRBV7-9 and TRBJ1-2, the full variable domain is DTGVSQNPRHKITKRGQNVTFRCDPISEHNRLYWYRQTLGQGPEFLTYFQNEAQLEKSRLLSDRFSAERPKGSFSTLEIQRTEQGDSAMYLCASSLGTGFGYTFGSGTRLTVV.

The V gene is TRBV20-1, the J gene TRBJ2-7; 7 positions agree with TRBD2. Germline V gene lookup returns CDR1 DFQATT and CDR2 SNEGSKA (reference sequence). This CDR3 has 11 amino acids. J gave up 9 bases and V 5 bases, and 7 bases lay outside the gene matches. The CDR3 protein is CSAGGVLGQYF. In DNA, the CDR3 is TGCAGTGCTGGGGGGGTCCTCGGGCAGTACTTC.

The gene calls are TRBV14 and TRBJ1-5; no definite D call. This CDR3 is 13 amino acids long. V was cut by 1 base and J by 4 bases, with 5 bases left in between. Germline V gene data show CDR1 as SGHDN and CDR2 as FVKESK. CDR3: CASSQGLNQPQHF. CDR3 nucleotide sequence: TGTGCCAGCAGCCAAGGACTAAATCAGCCCCAGCATTTT. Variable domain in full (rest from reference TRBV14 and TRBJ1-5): EAGVTQFPSHSVIEKGQTVTLRCDPISGHDNLYWYRRVMGKEIKFLLHFVKESKQDESGMPNNRFLAERTGGTYSTLKVQPAELEDSGVYFCASSQGLNQPQHFGDGTRLSIL.

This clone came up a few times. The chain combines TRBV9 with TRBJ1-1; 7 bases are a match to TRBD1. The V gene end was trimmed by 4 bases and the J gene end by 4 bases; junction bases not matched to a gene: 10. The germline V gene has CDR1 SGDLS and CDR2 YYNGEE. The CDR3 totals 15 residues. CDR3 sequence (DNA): TGTGCCAGCAGCTCTCAGGACAGGCCGGGCACTGAAGCTTTCTTT. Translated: CASSSQDRPGTEAFF.

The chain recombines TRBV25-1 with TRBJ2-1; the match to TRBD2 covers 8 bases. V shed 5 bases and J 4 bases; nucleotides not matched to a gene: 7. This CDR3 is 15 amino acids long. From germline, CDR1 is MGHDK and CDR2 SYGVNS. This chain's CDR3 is CASSFGGGSYNEQFF. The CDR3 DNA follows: TGTGCCAGCAGTTTCGGCGGGGGGAGTTACAATGAGCAGTTCTTC.

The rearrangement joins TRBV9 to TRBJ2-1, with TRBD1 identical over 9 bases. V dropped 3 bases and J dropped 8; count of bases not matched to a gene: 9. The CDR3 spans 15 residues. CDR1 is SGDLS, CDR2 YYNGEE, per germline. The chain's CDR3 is CASSATGTGWDEQFF. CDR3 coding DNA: TGTGCCAGCAGCGCCACCGGGACAGGGTGGGATGAGCAGTTCTTC.

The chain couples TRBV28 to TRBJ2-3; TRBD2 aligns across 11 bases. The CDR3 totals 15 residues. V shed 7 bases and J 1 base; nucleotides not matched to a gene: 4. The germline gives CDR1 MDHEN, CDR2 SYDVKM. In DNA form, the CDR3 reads TGTGCCAGCAACCTTAGCGGGGGGGGCACAGATACGCAGTATTTT. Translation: CASNLSGGGTDTQYF.

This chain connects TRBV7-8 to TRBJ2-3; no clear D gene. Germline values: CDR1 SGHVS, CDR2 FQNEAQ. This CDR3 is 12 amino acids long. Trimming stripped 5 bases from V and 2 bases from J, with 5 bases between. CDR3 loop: CASSLSTDTQYF. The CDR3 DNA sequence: TGTGCCAGCAGCCTTTCCACAGATACGCAGTATTTT.

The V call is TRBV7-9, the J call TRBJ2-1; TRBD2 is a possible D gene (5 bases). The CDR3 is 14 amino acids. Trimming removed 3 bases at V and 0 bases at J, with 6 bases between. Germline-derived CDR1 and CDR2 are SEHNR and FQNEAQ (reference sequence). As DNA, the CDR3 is TGTGCCAGCAGCTTTGGGAGCTCCTACAATGAGCAGTTCTTC. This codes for CASSFGSSYNEQFF.

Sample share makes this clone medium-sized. CDR3 in DNA: TGTGCCAGCAGCTCCCTTAGTAGTGCCGGGGAGCTGTTTTTT. The encoded protein is CASSSLSSAGELFF. The chain recombines TRBV7-3 with TRBJ2-2; D gene uncertain. With 4 bases removed from V and 6 bases from J, the gap between germline ends came to 12 bases. Per germline, CDR1 SGHTA and CDR2 FQGTGA. The CDR3 totals 14 residues. Variable domain in full (rest from reference TRBV7-3 and TRBJ2-2): GAGVSQTPSNKVTEKGKYVELRCDPISGHTALYWYRQSLGQGPEFLIYFQGTGAADDSGLPNDRFFAVRPEGSVSTLKIQRTERGDSAVYLCASSSLSSAGELFFGEGSRLTVL.

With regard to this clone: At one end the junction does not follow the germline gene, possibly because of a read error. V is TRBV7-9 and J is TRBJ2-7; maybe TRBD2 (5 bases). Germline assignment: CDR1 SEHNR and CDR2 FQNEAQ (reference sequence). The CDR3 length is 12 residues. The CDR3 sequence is CSSNYGLHEQYF. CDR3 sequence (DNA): TGTTCCAGCAATTACGGACTCCACGAGCAGTACTTC.